This record covers a single TCR beta chain. Its antigen is not known. Samples were assayed with immunoSEQ v3.0 at survey level. Profiled with immunoSEQ multiplex PCR; TCRdb holds only in-frame clones, not every one. The sample has roughly 15,000 clones, around 84% seen once. This specimen comes from a study of long-term antiretroviral therapy in people with HIV. Study-wide results and caveats: Absence of data on ART adherence, viral resistance or therapy changes was noted. Controls had broader CDR3 length ranges than HIV repertoires did.

Trimming removed 3 bases at V and 0 bases at J, with 12 bases between. This CDR3 contains 16 residues. Germline values: CDR1 LNHDA, CDR2 SQIVND (reference sequence). This clonotype was sampled from a man younger than 40 with HIV. This rearrangement joins TRBV19 to TRBJ1-3; D is undetermined. The material was unsorted PBMCs, obtained 0.4 years after starting antiretroviral therapy. CDR3 in amino acids: CASSIGIRSSGNTIYF. CDR3 in DNA: TGTGCCAGTAGTATTGGGATTAGGAGCTCTGGAAACACCATATATTTT.